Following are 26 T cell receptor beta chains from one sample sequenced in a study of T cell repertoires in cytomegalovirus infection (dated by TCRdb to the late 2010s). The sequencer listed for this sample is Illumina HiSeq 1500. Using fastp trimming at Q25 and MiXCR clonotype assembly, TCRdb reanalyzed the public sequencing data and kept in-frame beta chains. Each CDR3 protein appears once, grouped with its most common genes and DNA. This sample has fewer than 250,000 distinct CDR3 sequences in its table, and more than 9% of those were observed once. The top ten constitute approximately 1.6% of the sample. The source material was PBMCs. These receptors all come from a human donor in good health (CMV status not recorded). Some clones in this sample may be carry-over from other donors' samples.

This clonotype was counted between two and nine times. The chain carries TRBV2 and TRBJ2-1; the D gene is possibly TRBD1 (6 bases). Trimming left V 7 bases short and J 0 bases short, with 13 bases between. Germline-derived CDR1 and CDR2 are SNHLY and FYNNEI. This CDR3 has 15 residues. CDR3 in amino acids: CASNPGVSSYNEQFF. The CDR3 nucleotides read TGTGCCAGCAACCCAGGGGTTAGCTCCTACAATGAGCAGTTCTTC.

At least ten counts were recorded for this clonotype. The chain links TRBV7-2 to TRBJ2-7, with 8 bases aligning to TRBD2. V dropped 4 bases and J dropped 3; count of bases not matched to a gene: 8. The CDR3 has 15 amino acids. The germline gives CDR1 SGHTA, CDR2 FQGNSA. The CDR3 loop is CASSSGTSPSYEQYF. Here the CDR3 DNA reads TGTGCCAGCAGCTCTGGGACTAGTCCGAGCTACGAGCAGTACTTC.

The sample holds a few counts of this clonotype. CDR3 amino acids: CSARDDSYGYNEQFF. The DNA of the CDR3 is TGCAGTGCTAGGGATGACTCCTACGGCTACAATGAGCAGTTCTTC. The V and J genes are TRBV20-1 and TRBJ2-1; D gene uncertain. The V gene's germline CDR1 is DFQATT and CDR2 SNEGSKA (reference sequence). Deletions cut 3 bases from V and 3 bases from J, with 15 bases between. The CDR3 runs 15 residues.

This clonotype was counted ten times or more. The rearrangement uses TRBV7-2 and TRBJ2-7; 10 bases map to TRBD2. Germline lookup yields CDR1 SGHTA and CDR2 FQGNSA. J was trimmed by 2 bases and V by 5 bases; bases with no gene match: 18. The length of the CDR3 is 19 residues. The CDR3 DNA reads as TGTGCCAGCAGCCCCCCCCTGGGAAGCGGGAGGGCCTACCCCTACGAGCAGTACTTC. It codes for CASSPPLGSGRAYPYEQYF.

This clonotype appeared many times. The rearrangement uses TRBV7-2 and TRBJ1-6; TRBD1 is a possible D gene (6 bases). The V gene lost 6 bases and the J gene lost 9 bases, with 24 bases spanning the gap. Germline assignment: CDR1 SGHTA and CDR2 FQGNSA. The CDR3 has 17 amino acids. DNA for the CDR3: TGTGCCAGCAGTTTCCTCTTTCCGGGACAAGCAAGTTCACCCCTCCACTTT. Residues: CASSFLFPGQASSPLHF.

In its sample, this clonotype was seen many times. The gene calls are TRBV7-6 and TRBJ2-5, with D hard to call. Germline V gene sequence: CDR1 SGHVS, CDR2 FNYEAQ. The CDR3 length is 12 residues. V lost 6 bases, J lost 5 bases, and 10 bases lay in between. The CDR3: CASRGNGETQYF. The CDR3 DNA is TGTGCCAGCAGGGGGAATGGGGAGACCCAGTACTTC.

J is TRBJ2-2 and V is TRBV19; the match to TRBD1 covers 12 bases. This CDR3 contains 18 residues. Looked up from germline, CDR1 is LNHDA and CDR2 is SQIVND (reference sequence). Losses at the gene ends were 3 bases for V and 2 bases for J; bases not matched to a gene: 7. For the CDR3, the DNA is TGTGCCAGTAGTATCAGATGGGACAGGGGGCGAAACACCGGGGAGCTGTTTTTT. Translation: CASSIRWDRGRNTGELFF.

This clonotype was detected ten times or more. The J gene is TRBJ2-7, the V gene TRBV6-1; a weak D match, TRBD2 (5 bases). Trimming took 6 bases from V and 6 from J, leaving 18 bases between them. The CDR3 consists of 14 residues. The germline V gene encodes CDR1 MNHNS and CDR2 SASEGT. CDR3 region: CASSDLGGWAEQYF. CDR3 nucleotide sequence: TGTGCCAGCAGCGATCTTGGCGGGTGGGCCGAGCAGTACTTC.

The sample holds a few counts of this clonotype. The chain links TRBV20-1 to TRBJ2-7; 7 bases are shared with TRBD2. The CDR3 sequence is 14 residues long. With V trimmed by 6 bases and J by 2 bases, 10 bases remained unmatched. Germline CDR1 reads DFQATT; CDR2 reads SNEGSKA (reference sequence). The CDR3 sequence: CSAPDSGSTYEQYF. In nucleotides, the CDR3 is TGCAGTGCCCCCGATAGCGGGTCGACCTACGAGCAGTACTTC.

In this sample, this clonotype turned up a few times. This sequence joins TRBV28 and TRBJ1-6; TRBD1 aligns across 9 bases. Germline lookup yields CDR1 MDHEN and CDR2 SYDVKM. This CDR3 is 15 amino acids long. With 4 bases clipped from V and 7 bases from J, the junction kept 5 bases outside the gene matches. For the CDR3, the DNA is TGTGCCAGCAGTTCCCCGACAGGGGGGAATTCACCCCTCCACTTT. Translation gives CASSSPTGGNSPLHF.

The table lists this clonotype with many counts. DNA of the CDR3: TGTGCCAGCAGCTTAGGCCCCGGGCCTAGGGGCTACACCTTC. Translating it yields CASSLGPGPRGYTF. V usage is TRBV11-2 and J usage is TRBJ1-2; D is undetermined. This CDR3 contains 14 residues. With 1 base removed from V and 8 bases from J, the gap between germline ends came to 14 bases. Germline CDR1 is SGHAT and CDR2 is FQNNGV.

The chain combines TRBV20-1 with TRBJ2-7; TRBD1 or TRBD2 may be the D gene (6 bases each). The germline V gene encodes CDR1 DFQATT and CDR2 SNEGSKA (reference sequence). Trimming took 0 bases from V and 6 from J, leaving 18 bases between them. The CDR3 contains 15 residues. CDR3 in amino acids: CSAREPRGGRSEQYF. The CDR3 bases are TGCAGTGCTAGAGAGCCTCGAGGGGGGCGCAGCGAGCAGTACTTC.

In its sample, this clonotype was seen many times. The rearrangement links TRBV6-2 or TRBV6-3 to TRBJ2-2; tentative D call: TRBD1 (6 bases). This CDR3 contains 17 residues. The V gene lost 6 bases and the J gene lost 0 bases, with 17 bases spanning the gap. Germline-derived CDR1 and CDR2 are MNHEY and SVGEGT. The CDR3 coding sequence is TGTGCCAGCAGCTACAGGACAGTCAACTCGAACACCGGGGAGCTGTTTTTT. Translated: CASSYRTVNSNTGELFF.

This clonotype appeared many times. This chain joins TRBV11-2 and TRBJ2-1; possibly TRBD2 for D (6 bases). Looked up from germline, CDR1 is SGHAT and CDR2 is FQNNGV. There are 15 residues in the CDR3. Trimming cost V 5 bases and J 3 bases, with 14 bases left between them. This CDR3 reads CASSLITTSYNEQFF. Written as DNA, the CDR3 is TGTGCCAGCAGCCTGATAACGACTAGCTACAATGAGCAGTTCTTC.

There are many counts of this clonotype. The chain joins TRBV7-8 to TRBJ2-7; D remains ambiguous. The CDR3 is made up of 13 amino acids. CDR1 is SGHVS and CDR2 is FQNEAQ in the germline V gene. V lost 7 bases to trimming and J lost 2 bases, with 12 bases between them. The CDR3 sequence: CASTRTEAYEQYF. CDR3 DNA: TGTGCCAGCACCCGGACCGAGGCCTACGAGCAGTACTTC.

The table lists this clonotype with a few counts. This CDR3 is CASSYPTFRMNTEAFF. For the CDR3, the DNA is TGTGCCAGCAGTTACCCCACGTTCCGGATGAACACTGAAGCTTTCTTT. The chain is built from TRBV6-2 or TRBV6-3 and TRBJ1-1; D not resolved. This CDR3 region has 16 residues. Germline values: CDR1 MNHEY, CDR2 SVGEGT. V lost 2 bases to trimming and J lost 0 bases, with 13 bases between them.

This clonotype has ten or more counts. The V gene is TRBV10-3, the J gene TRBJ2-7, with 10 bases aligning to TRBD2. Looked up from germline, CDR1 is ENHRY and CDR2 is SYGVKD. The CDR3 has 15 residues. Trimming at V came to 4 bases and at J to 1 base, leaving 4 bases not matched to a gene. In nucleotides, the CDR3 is TGTGCCATCAGTGCTACTAGCGGGATTTCCTACGAGCAGTACTTC. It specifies CAISATSGISYEQYF.

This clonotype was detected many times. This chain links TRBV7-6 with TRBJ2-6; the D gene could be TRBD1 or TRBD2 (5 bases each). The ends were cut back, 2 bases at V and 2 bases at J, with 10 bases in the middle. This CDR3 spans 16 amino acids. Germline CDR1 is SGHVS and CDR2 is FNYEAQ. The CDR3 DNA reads TGTGCCAGCAGCTTAATGGGGGTAACTGGGGCCAACGTCCTGACTTTC. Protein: CASSLMGVTGANVLTF.

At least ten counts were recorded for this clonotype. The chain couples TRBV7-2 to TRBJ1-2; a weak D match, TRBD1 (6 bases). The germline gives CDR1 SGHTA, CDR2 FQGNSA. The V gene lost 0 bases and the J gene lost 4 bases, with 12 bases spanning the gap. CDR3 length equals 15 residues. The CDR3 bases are TGTGCCAGCAGCTTAGCGAGGGGGTCCAGCTATGGCTACACCTTC. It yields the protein CASSLARGSSYGYTF. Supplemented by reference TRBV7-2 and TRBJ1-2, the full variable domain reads GAGVSQSPSNKVTEKGKDVELRCDPISGHTALYWYRQSLGQGLEFLIYFQGNSAPDKSGLPSDRFSAERTGGSVSTLTIQRTQQEDSAVYLCASSLARGSSYGYTFGSGTRLTVV.

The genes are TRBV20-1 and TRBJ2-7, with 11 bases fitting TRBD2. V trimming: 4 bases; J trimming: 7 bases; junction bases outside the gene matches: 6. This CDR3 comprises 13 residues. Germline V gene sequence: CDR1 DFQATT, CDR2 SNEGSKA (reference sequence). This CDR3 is CSAISGGAGEQYF. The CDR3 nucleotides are TGCAGTGCTATTAGCGGGGGGGCGGGGGAGCAGTACTTC.

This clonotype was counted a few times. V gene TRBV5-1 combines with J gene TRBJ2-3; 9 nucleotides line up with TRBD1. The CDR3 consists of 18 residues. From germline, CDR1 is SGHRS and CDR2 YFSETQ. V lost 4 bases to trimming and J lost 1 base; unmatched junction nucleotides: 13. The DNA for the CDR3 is TGCGCCAGCAGCCAAAACATGGGGACAGGGATCGGCACAGATACGCAGTATTTT. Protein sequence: CASSQNMGTGIGTDTQYF.

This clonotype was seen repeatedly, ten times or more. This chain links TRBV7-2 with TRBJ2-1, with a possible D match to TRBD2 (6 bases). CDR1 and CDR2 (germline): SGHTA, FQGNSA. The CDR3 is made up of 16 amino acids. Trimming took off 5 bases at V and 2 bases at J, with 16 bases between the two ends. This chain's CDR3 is CASSPLRGLTYNEQFF. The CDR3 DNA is TGTGCCAGCAGCCCCCTGAGGGGACTCACCTACAATGAGCAGTTCTTC.

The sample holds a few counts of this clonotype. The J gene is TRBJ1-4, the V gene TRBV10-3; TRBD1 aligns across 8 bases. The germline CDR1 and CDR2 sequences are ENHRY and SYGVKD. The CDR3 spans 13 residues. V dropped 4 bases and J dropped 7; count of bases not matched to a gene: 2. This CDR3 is CAISGGQAEKLFF. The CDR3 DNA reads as TGTGCCATCAGTGGGGGACAGGCTGAAAAACTGTTTTTT.

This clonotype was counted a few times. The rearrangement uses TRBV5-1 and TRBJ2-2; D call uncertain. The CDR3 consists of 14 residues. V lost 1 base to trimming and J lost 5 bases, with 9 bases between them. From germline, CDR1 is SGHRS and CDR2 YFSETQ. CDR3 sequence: CASSLQSWTGELFF. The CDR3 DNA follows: TGCGCCAGCAGCTTGCAGAGTTGGACCGGGGAGCTGTTTTTT.

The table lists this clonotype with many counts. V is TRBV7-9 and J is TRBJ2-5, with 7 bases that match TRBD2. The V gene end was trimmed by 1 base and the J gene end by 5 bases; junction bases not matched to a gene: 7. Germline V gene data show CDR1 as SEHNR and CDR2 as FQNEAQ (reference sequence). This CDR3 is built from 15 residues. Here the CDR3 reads CASSLDRGGYETQYF. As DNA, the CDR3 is TGTGCCAGCAGCTTAGACCGCGGGGGTTATGAGACCCAGTACTTC.

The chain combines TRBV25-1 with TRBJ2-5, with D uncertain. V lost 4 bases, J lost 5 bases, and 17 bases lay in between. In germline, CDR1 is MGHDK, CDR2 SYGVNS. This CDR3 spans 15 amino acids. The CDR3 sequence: CASSGARSTAETQYF. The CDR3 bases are TGTGCCAGCAGTGGGGCCCGGAGTACTGCGGAGACCCAGTACTTC.